This note documents a single TCR beta chain sequence. This clonotype came up a few times. Its antigen specificity is not known. The input lacks base qualities; no much larger clone sits a single base away. These data come from a study of CD8+CD57+ T cells in acquired aplastic anemia (dated by TCRdb to the late 2010s). Regarding the complete study: Extracted DNA from sorted CD4+ and CD8+ cells averaged around 3.5 ug, ranging from roughly 0.17 to 27.4 ug. An average of about 10 million reads for CD4+ cells and roughly 11 million reads for CD8+ cells was obtained from healthy donor samples.

Relative to germline, V is missing 4 bases and J is missing 5 bases, with 6 bases of the junction outside any gene match. The cysteine opens and the phenylalanine closes a CDR3 of 14 amino acids. CDR3 DNA is the only sequence kept; it has 42 bases, read in frame from the first base. CDR1 and CDR2 are read off the germline V gene (reference sequence) as WNHNN and SYGVQD. General conclusions and limits of the study: Around 27 CD8+ CDR3 sequences were found in both patients and controls but appeared to be highly expressed in patients and within the immunodominant clones of the patients. No significant difference in CD8+ Simpson's diversity was found between patients and healthy controls (P=0.060).

In this study, sorted CD4+ and CD8+ T cells from the blood of healthy subjects and of severe aplastic anemia patients had their TCR repertoires deep-sequenced. Ficoll-Paque density gradient centrifugation was used to isolate peripheral blood mononuclear cells. Before DNA extraction, CD4+ and CD8+ T cells were sorted by FACS or by magnetic beads. Genomic DNA was used as template for profiling of TCR beta VDJ combinations and CDR3 sequences. An Illumina HiSeq 2000 was used for TCR repertoire sequencing. Per the authors' processing: Repertoire assessment relied on Simpson's diversity index, CDR3 size and DJ length profiles, and TRBV/TRBJ rearrangement plots. The most abundant DNA sequence in the deep sequencing data was taken as the immunodominant clone. CDR3 amino acid sequences were checked for sharing across subjects and were also compared against the VDJdb database and published repertoires. TCRdb trimmed public reads at Q25 via fastp, called clones via MiXCR and kept in-frame beta chains. Rows are unified per CDR3 protein, each entry keeping the most common DNA and genes. The V and J calls here are based on TCRdb, not the publication. This sample holds 75,000 to 90,000 distinct CDR3 sequences; under 50% were observed only once. The ten largest clones add up to 66% of the sample.

The TCR was taken from a human donor in good health, serving as a control. The specimen was sorted CD4+, CD8+, or CD8+CD57+ T cells (not recorded which) from PBMCs. The V and J genes are TRBV10-1 and TRBJ1-1; TRBD1 aligns with 8 central bases. The nucleotides read TGCGCCAGCAGTGCCGGGACAGGTTGGACTGAAGCTTTCTTT. Its protein is CASSAGTGWTEAFF.